This TCR beta chain comes out of a study of shared clonotypes between healthy human individuals. On the study more broadly: The cohort had two women and a few men, ages 18 to 49.

Only Caucasian adults living in Nashville, Tennessee made up the donor group. The study, taken as a whole, reports: Clonotype sharing among donors was expected to depend on sequencing depth.

As for this clone: Antigen: not known.

The protocol was immunoSEQ multiplex PCR, while the TCRdb copy is restricted to in-frame clones and leaves out a portion. Of about 960,000 clones listed, over 75% are singletons. The CDR3 runs 13 residues. The germline V gene has CDR1 MNHEY and CDR2 SMNVEV (reference sequence). V dropped 6 bases and J dropped 4 bases, with 12 bases sitting between them. Specimen: memory CD4+ T cells sorted from blood. Specified subset: CD45RA-negative fraction. The receptor comes from a man between 18 and 35 years old in good health. This rearrangement joins TRBV27 to TRBJ1-2, with D perhaps matching TRBD1 (5 bases). The CDR3 protein is CASSRGRAYGYTF. The CDR3 DNA is TGTGCCAGCAGCCGGGGCAGGGCCTATGGCTACACCTTC.